The clone carrying this TCR beta chain was seen a few times. One entry per CDR3 protein, called by TCRdb with MiXCR from the RACE reads. Of about 93,000 distinct CDR3 sequences in the sample, approximately 9% are singletons; the top ten hold around 2.6%. This sample stems from a study of human T cells and chemical hapten exposure. Specified time point: pre-sensitization, week 0. Indicated treatment: therapeutic diphenylcyclopropenone sensitization with weekly scalp DPC. The clonotype originates from a man aged 40-49 years with alopecia areata. Some clones in this sample may be carry-over from other donors' samples. The sample in question was whole blood, obtained in connection with sensitization to the hapten diphenylcyclopropenone (DPC).

For the CDR3, the DNA is TGCAGTGCTAGAGAATATACTAGCTTCACAGATACGCAGTATTTT. This sequence encodes CSAREYTSFTDTQYF. The genes are TRBV20-1 and TRBJ2-3; maybe TRBD2 (6 bases). In germline, CDR1 is DFQATT, CDR2 SNEGSKA (reference sequence). This CDR3 contains 15 residues. Trimming cost V 0 bases and J 2 bases, with 12 bases left between them.